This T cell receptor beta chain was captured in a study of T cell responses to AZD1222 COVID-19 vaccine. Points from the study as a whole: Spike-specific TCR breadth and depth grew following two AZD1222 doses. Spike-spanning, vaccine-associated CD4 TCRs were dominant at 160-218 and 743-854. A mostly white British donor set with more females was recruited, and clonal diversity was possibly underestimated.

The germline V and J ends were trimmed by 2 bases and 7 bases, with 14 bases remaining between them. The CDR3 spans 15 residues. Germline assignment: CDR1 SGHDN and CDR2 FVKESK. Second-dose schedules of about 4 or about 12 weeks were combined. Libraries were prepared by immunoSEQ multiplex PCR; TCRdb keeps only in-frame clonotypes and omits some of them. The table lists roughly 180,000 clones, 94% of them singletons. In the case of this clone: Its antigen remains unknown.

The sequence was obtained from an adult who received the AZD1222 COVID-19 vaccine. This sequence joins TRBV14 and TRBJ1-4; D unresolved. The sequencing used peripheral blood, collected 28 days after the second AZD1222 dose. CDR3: CASSQFQRAFEKLFF. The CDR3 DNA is TGTGCCAGCAGCCAATTCCAGAGGGCCTTTGAAAAACTGTTTTTT.